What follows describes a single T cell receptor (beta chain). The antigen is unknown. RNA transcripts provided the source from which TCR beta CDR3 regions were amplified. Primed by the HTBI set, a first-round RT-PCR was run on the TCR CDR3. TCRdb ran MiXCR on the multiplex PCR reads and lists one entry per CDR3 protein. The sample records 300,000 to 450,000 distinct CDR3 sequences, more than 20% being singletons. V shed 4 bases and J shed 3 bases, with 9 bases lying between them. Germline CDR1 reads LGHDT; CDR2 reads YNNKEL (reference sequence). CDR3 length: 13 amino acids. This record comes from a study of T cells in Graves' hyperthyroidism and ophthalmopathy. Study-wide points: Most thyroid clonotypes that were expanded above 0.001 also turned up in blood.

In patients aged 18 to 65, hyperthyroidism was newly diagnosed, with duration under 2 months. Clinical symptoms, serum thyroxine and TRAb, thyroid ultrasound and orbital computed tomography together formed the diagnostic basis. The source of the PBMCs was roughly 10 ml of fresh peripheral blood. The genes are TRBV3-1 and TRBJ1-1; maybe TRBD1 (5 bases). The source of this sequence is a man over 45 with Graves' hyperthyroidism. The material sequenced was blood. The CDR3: CASSRPGYTEAFF. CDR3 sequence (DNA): TGTGCCAGCAGCCGCCCAGGGTACACTGAAGCTTTCTTT.